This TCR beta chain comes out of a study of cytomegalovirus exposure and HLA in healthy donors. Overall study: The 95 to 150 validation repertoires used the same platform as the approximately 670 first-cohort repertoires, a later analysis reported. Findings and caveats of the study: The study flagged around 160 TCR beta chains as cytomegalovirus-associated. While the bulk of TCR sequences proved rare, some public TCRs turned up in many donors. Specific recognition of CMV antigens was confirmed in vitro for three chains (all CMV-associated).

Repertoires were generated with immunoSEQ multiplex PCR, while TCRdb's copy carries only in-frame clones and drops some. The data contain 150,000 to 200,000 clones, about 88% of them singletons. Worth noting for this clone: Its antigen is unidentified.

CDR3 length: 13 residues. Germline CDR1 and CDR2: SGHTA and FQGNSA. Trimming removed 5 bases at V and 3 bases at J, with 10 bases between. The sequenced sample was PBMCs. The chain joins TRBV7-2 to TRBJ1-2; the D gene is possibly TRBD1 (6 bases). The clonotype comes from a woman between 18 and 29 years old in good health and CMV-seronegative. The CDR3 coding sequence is TGTGCCAGCAGCCCGGACAGAGACTATGGCTACACCTTC. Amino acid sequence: CASSPDRDYGYTF. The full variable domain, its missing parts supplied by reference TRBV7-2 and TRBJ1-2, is GAGVSQSPSNKVTEKGKDVELRCDPISGHTALYWYRQSLGQGLEFLIYFQGNSAPDKSGLPSDRFSAERTGGSVSTLTIQRTQQEDSAVYLCASSPDRDYGYTFGSGTRLTVV.